These 20 T cell receptor beta chains were sequenced from one sample in a study of response to subunit inactivated influenza vaccine. TCRdb reprocessed the RT-PCR reads via MiXCR and lists one record per CDR3 protein. The repertoire consists of about 610,000 distinct CDR3 sequences, with less than 15% occurring once and the leading ten covering around 10%. The specimen was PBMCs from blood, collected 11 to 12 days after vaccination. These receptors were obtained from a man in his forties or fifties who received an inactivated influenza vaccine.

In this sample, this clonotype turned up a few times. The chain uses TRBV7-8 and TRBJ1-1, with unresolved D. Germline assignment: CDR1 SGHVS and CDR2 FQNEAQ. V lost 5 bases and J lost 4, with 20 bases in between. The CDR3 has 16 residues. The CDR3 loop reads CASSPRWDPAGTEAFF. The CDR3 bases are TGTGCCAGCAGCCCACGTTGGGATCCCGCCGGCACTGAAGCTTTCTTT. The full variable domain, with the rest looked up from reference TRBV7-8 and TRBJ1-1, is GAGVSQSPRYKVAKRGQDVALRCDPISGHVSLFWYQQALGQGPEFLTYFQNEAQLDKSGLPSDRFFAERPEGSVSTLKIQRTQQEDSAVYLCASSPRWDPAGTEAFFGQGTRLTVV.

The rearrangement uses TRBV15 and TRBJ2-2; 8 positions match TRBD1. Looked up from germline, CDR1 is LNHNV and CDR2 is YYDKDF (reference sequence). CDR3 length equals 14 residues. V lost 6 bases to trimming and J lost 6 bases; unmatched junction nucleotides: 6. CDR3 nucleotides: TGTGCCACCAGGGTACAGGGGGATGCCGGGGAGCTGTTTTTT. The encoded protein is CATRVQGDAGELFF. The full variable domain, completed using reference TRBV15 and TRBJ2-2, is DAMVIQNPRYQVTQFGKPVTLSCSQTLNHNVMYWYQQKSSQAPKLLFHYYDKDFNNEADTPDNFQSRRPNTSFCFLDIRSPGLGDTAMYLCATRVQGDAGELFFGEGSRLTVL.

This clonotype turned up a few times. The CDR3 bases are TGTGCCACCAGCAGAGATAGGTGGGGGGGCGATGAGCAGTTCTTC. Residues: CATSRDRWGGDEQFF. This rearrangement joins TRBV15 to TRBJ2-1, with D possibly TRBD2 on 7 matching bases. The CDR3 spans 15 residues. The germline V gene has CDR1 LNHNV and CDR2 YYDKDF (reference sequence). V was pared by 0 bases and J by 8 bases, with 14 bases between.

Ten or more counts support this clonotype. The V gene is TRBV10-3, the J gene TRBJ1-6; D gene uncertain. CDR3 length: 14 residues. Trimming shortened V by 6 bases and J by 4 bases, and 10 bases separated the two germline ends. In germline, CDR1 is ENHRY, CDR2 SYGVKD. The CDR3 loop reads CAIRETEYNSPLHF. CDR3 nucleotide sequence: TGTGCCATCAGGGAAACAGAGTATAATTCACCCCTCCACTTT.

This clonotype was recorded many times. The chain employs TRBV4-3 and TRBJ2-2, with D perhaps TRBD1 (6 bases). Germline V gene sequence: CDR1 LGHNA, CDR2 YSLEER. CDR3 length: 14 residues. The V gene lost 6 bases and the J gene lost 5 bases, with 13 bases spanning the gap. CDR3 loop: CASSFRGGTGELFF. The CDR3 region has the DNA TGCGCCAGCAGTTTCAGGGGTGGAACCGGGGAGCTGTTTTTT.

The chain has TRBV4-1 and TRBJ2-1, with D possibly matching TRBD2 (6 bases). This CDR3 spans 20 amino acids. Trimming cost V 4 bases and J 7 bases, with 32 bases left between them. Germline-derived CDR1 and CDR2 are MGHRA and YSYEKL. The CDR3 nucleotides read TGCGCCAGCAGCCCGCGGGGAAGTCCGGGAACAGGCGGATTTCATAATGAGCAGTTCTTC. As protein: CASSPRGSPGTGGFHNEQFF.

This sequence joins TRBV5-1 and TRBJ1-1; D is undetermined. The CDR3 sequence is 13 residues long. CDR1 and CDR2 (germline): SGHRS, YFSETQ. V was pared by 4 bases and J by 1 base, with 8 bases between. CDR3 nucleotides: TGCGCCAGCAGCCGGCCGCCGAACACTGAAGCTTTCTTT. Residues: CASSRPPNTEAFF.

This clonotype was found a few times. This chain uses TRBV27 with TRBJ2-3; D might be TRBD2 (6 bases). The V end lost 4 bases, the J end lost 0 bases, and 26 bases lay between the germline ends. The germline CDR1 and CDR2 sequences are MNHEY and SMNVEV (reference sequence). The CDR3 is made up of 20 amino acids. This CDR3 is CASSSRATHNGRPSTDTQYF. CDR3 sequence (DNA): TGTGCCAGCAGTTCCAGAGCCACCCATAACGGGAGACCTAGCACAGATACGCAGTATTTT.

This clonotype was counted only a few times. V gene TRBV19 combines with J gene TRBJ2-7; D gene ambiguous. Trimming shortened V by 7 bases and J by 0 bases, and 10 bases separated the two germline ends. Germline CDR1 and CDR2: LNHDA and SQIVND (reference sequence). The CDR3 extends over 13 amino acids. CDR3 sequence reads: CASKTWGSYEQYF. The CDR3 nucleotides read TGTGCCAGTAAAACATGGGGCTCCTACGAGCAGTACTTC.

The chain couples TRBV15 to TRBJ1-2; 8 positions agree with TRBD1. Trimming cost V 2 bases and J 8 bases; bases outside gene matches: 13. The CDR3 has 16 amino acids. Germline CDR1 and CDR2: LNHNV and YYDKDF (reference sequence). The CDR3 region has the DNA TGTGCCACCAGCAGAATACCGGACAGGGCCCGAGAGGGCTACACCTTC. Its protein product is CATSRIPDRAREGYTF.

The chain links TRBV10-3 to TRBJ2-7; 7 bases fit TRBD1. The CDR3 is 18 amino acids. V shed 5 bases and J 5 bases; nucleotides not matched to a gene: 21. Germline V gene lookup returns CDR1 ENHRY and CDR2 SYGVKD. Here the CDR3 reads CAISPRSGQTPSNHEQYF. The CDR3, as DNA: TGTGCCATCAGTCCAAGGTCGGGACAGACACCCAGTAATCACGAGCAGTACTTC.

The J gene is TRBJ2-1, the V gene TRBV11-2; 7 positions agree with TRBD1. The V segment lost 6 bases and the J segment 6 bases; nucleotides outside the gene matches: 8. CDR1 is SGHAT, CDR2 FQNNGV, per germline. CDR3 length equals 14 residues. In nucleotides, the CDR3 is TGTGCCAGCAGACCCCTTGGGACAGTCAATGAGCAGTTCTTC. Its protein product is CASRPLGTVNEQFF.

This clonotype was observed many times. The rearrangement links TRBV28 to TRBJ2-7, with TRBD1 matching over 7 bases. The V gene end was trimmed by 7 bases and the J gene end by 3 bases; junction bases not matched to a gene: 9. The CDR3 is 14 residues long. Germline assignment: CDR1 MDHEN and CDR2 SYDVKM. The chain's CDR3 is CASTVGTAGYEQYF. DNA of the CDR3: TGTGCCAGCACCGTCGGGACAGCAGGCTACGAGCAGTACTTC.

The V call is TRBV10-3, the J call TRBJ1-5; a possible D gene is TRBD1 (5 bases). This CDR3 comprises 14 residues. Trimming left V 0 bases short and J 7 bases short, with 10 bases between. The germline gives CDR1 ENHRY, CDR2 SYGVKD. The CDR3 region has the DNA TGTGCCATCAGTGAGTCGAGGGGTGAACAGCCCCAGCATTTT. This gives the protein CAISESRGEQPQHF.

The chain combines TRBV10-3 with TRBJ2-7; possibly TRBD2 for D (5 bases). The CDR3 length is 14 residues. V was shortened by 10 bases and J by 2 bases, with 18 bases between the two germline ends. Germline assignment: CDR1 ENHRY and CDR2 SYGVKD. Written as DNA, the CDR3 is TGTGCCACCCAAGACGGGGAACAAACCTACGAGCAGTACTTC. Translated, it gives CATQDGEQTYEQYF.

There are a few counts of this clonotype. V usage is TRBV7-6 and J usage is TRBJ2-1; D gene unclear. This CDR3 comprises 13 residues. Trimming stripped 5 bases from V and 2 bases from J, with 7 bases between. The germline V gene encodes CDR1 SGHVS and CDR2 FNYEAQ. The CDR3 bases are TGTGCCAGCAGCCCAACACCCTACAATGAGCAGTTCTTC. Its protein product is CASSPTPYNEQFF.

This clonotype appeared a few times. The genes are TRBV10-3 and TRBJ2-1, with 10 bases identical to TRBD2. The V gene's germline CDR1 is ENHRY and CDR2 SYGVKD. Unmatched junction bases numbered 11, after V lost 0 bases and J lost 0 bases. The CDR3 extends over 20 amino acids. CDR3 sequence: CAISESGGTSATYSYNEQFF. The CDR3 coding sequence is TGTGCCATCAGTGAGTCGGGGGGGACTAGCGCGACCTACTCCTACAATGAGCAGTTCTTC.

V and J are TRBV3-1 and TRBJ2-1, with TRBD2 as a possible D gene (6 bases). The V and J ends lost 5 bases and 1 base respectively, with 18 bases between them. Germline V gene data show CDR1 as LGHDT and CDR2 as YNNKEL (reference sequence). The CDR3 spans 17 residues. The CDR3 loop is CASSKQVPGTSYNEQFF. The DNA for the CDR3 is TGTGCCAGCAGCAAGCAGGTCCCTGGGACTTCCTACAATGAGCAGTTCTTC.

This clonotype was seen a handful of times. The J gene is TRBJ2-7, the V gene TRBV7-8; 8 nucleotides agree with TRBD2. This CDR3 spans 15 amino acids. V lost 1 base, J lost 6 bases, and 8 bases stayed unmatched. The V gene's germline CDR1 is SGHVS and CDR2 FQNEAQ. CDR3 in amino acids: CASSLGSGRAIEQYF. CDR3 nucleotides: TGTGCCAGCAGCTTAGGCTCCGGGAGGGCCATCGAGCAGTACTTC.

This chain connects TRBV12-3 or TRBV12-4 to TRBJ1-4; D is undetermined. The CDR3 runs 12 residues. V shed 7 bases and J shed 8 bases, with 11 bases lying between them. Here the CDR3 reads CASTRDGEKLFF. CDR3 DNA sequence: TGTGCCAGCACCAGAGACGGGGAAAAACTGTTTTTT.